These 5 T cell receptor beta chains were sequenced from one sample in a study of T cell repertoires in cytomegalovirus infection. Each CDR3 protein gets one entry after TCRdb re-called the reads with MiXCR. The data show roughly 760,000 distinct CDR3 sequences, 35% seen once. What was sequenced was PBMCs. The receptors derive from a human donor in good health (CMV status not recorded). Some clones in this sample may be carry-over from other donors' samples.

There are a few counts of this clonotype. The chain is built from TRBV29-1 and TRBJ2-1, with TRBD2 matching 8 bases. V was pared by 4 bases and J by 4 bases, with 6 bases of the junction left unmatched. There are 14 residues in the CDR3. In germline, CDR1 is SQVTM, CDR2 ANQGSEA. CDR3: CSVGRGGDYNEQFF. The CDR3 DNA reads TGCAGCGTTGGTCGGGGGGGAGATTACAATGAGCAGTTCTTC.

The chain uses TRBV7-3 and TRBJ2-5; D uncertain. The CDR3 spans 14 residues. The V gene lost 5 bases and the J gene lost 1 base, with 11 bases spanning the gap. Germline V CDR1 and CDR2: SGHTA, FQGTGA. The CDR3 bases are TGTGCCAGCAGCAAGAGGACGGCCCAAGAGACCCAGTACTTC. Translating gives CASSKRTAQETQYF.

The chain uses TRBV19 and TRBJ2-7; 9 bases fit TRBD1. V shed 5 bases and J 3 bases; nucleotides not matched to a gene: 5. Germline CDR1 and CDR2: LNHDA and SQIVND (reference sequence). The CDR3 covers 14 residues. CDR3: CASSAWGQGYEQYF. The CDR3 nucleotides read TGTGCCAGTAGTGCCTGGGGACAGGGCTACGAGCAGTACTTC.

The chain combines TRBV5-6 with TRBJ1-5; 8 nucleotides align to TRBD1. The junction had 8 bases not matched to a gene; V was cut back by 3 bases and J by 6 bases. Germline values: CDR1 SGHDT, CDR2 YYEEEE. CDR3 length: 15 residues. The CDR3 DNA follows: TGTGCCAGCAGCTACGGACAGGGATTCAGTCAGCCCCAGCATTTT. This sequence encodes CASSYGQGFSQPQHF.

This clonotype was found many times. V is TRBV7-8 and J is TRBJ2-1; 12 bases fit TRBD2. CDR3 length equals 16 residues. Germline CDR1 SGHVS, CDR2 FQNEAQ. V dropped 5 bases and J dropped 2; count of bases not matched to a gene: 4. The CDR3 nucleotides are TGTGCCAGCAGCCCAACTAGCGGGGGGACCTACAATGAGCAGTTCTTC. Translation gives CASSPTSGGTYNEQFF.